A selection of T cell receptor beta chains follows, all from one sample in a study of beta chain features in type 1 diabetes. Generated by immunoSEQ multiplex PCR, the TCRdb table keeps only in-frame clones and is missing some. The data hold a few hundred thousand clones, with 16% observed a single time. The sample was naive CD4+ T cells from blood. These receptors were taken from a man in his thirties or forties with type 1 diabetes. The CDR3 runs from the conserved cysteine through the conserved F or W. A D gene is named only where the DNA matches it firmly. Clone size is given for some rows only: seen once, a few or many times, or a class if the clone is expanded.

-	TRBV15	TRBJ2-1	-	TGTGCCACTCAGTCACAGGGAGACTACAATGAGCAGTTCTTC	CATQSQGDYNEQFF
-	TRBV5-1	TRBJ1-5	few	TGCGCCAGCAGCTTCCTGGGGGGTGGCAATCAGCCCCAGCATTTT	CASSFLGGGNQPQHF
TRBD2	TRBV4-3	TRBJ2-1	few	TGCGCCAGCAGCCTGCGGACTAGTCGGTACAATGAGCAGTTCTTC	CASSLRTSRYNEQFF
TRBD2	TRBV28	TRBJ2-1	-	TGTGCCAGCAGTCCGTCGGGACTAGCGGGAGTCTTACTTAATGAGCAGTTCTTC	CASSPSGLAGVLLNEQFF
-	TRBV4-1	TRBJ2-3	few	TGCGCCAGCAGCCAACAAGGTCAAGCTAGCACAGATACGCAGTATTTT	CASSQQGQASTDTQYF
TRBD1	TRBV10-3	TRBJ2-6	few	TGTGCCATCAGTGATGGGGAGACAGGGTCTGGGGCCAACGTCCTGACTTTC	CAISDGETGSGANVLTF
TRBD2	TRBV10-3	TRBJ2-7	-	TGTGCCATCAGTGACCTAGCGGGAGACTACGAGCAGTACTTC	CAISDLAGDYEQYF
TRBD1	TRBV14	TRBJ1-5	few	TGTGCCAGCAGCCAAGGGACAGGGGGCGGTCAGCCCCAGCATTTT	CASSQGTGGGQPQHF
-	TRBV4-1	TRBJ2-7	-	TGCGCCAGCAGCCGCTTGATAAACGGGGGCTACGAGCAGTACTTC	CASSRLINGGYEQYF
-	TRBV14	TRBJ1-2	few	TGTGCCAGCAGCCAAGTCAACGGCCCCTATGGCTACACCTTC	CASSQVNGPYGYTF
-	TRBV7-9	TRBJ1-1	-	TGTGCCAGCAGCGCTCTTTTTGGCGGGAACACTGAAGCTTTCTTT	CASSALFGGNTEAFF
-	TRBV29-1	TRBJ2-4	-	TGCAGCGTTGATAGGTTAGGGTCAAACATTCAGTACTTC	CSVDRLGSNIQYF
-	TRBV29-1	TRBJ1-1	-	TGCAGCGTTACCTTAATGATGAACACTGAAGCTTTCTTT	CSVTLMMNTEAFF
-	TRBV28	TRBJ2-5	-	TGTGCCAGCAGGCTACAGGGCCAAGAGACCCAGTACTTC	CASRLQGQETQYF
TRBD1	TRBV5-1	TRBJ2-1	few	TGCGCCAGCAGCTTGGGACAGGGGGATGAGCAGTTCTTC	CASSLGQGDEQFF
-	TRBV28	TRBJ2-3	few	TGTGCCAGCAGTTTCACAGATACGCAGTATTTT	CASSFTDTQYF
TRBD1	TRBV7-2	TRBJ2-1	-	TGTGCCAGCAGCTCAGACAGGGGAACCTACAATGAGCAGTTCTTC	CASSSDRGTYNEQFF
-	TRBV30	TRBJ1-1	-	TGTGCCTGGAGCCATTACACTGAAGCTTTCTTT	CAWSHYTEAFF
TRBD1	TRBV25-1	TRBJ1-1	few	TGTGCCAGCAGCCTACAGGGGACGACTGAAGCTTTCTTT	CASSLQGTTEAFF
-	TRBV9	TRBJ2-7	-	TGTGCCAGCAGCGTAGATTCAGCGGGCGCCTCCTACGAGCAGTACTTC	CASSVDSAGASYEQYF
TRBD1	TRBV6-1	TRBJ2-3	-	TGTGCCAGCAGTCCGGGGACAGGGTTTGATACGCAGTATTTT	CASSPGTGFDTQYF
TRBD2	TRBV7-9	TRBJ2-3	-	TGTGCAGGACTAGCGACAGATACGCAGTATTTT	CAGLATDTQYF
-	TRBV5-1	TRBJ2-1	-	TGCGCCAGCAGCTTAGACCTCACATCCTACAATGAGCAGTTCTTC	CASSLDLTSYNEQFF
-	TRBV9	TRBJ1-2	few	TGTGCCAGCAGCGAGGCCGGGACTTCTAACTATGGCTACACCTTC	CASSEAGTSNYGYTF
-	TRBV29-1	TRBJ2-7	few	TGCAGCGTTGAAGATCCGAACCAGGGGAACGAGCAGTACTTC	CSVEDPNQGNEQYF
TRBD2	TRBV29-1	TRBJ2-7	-	TGCAGCGTCGGGACTATGGGCTACGAGCAGTACTTC	CSVGTMGYEQYF
TRBD2	TRBV9	TRBJ2-7	few	TGTGCCAGCAGCGGACTAGCGGGAGCCCTCCGGAACGAGCAGTACTTC	CASSGLAGALRNEQYF
TRBD2	TRBV18	TRBJ2-5	-	TGTGCCAGCTCACCCCGACTAGCGGGAGGGCGGGAAGAGACCCAGTACTTC	CASSPRLAGGREETQYF
-	TRBV5-4	TRBJ2-1	-	TGTGCCAGCAGCTCCCGAAACCCCAATGAGCAGTTCTTC	CASSSRNPNEQFF
TRBD1	TRBV4-1	TRBJ2-7	few	TGCGCCAGCAGCCAAGAACAGGGGCCGTACGAGCAGTACTTC	CASSQEQGPYEQYF
-	TRBV4-1	TRBJ2-5	once	TGCGCCAGCAGCCAAGTCGGGAACCAAGAGACCCAGTACTTC	CASSQVGNQETQYF
-	TRBV6-1	TRBJ2-4	-	TGTGCCAGCAGTGACTTGATAGCCAAAAACATTCAGTACTTC	CASSDLIAKNIQYF
-	TRBV4-2	TRBJ2-3	few	TGTGCCAGCAGCCAAGGCGGAGATACGCAGTATTTT	CASSQGGDTQYF
-	TRBV27	TRBJ2-5	-	TGTGCCAGCAGTTTTTTCGACGGGGCGAGTACCCAGTACTTC	CASSFFDGASTQYF
-	TRBV6-6	TRBJ2-1	few	TGTGCCAGCAGTTACACCGCAGGGGTCTACAATGAGCAGTTCTTC	CASSYTAGVYNEQFF
-	TRBV4-3	TRBJ2-7	few	TGCGCCAGCAGCCAATATCTCCGGGCATCGACCTACGAGCAGTACTTC	CASSQYLRASTYEQYF
TRBD1	TRBV29-1	TRBJ2-5	few	TGCAGCGTGCAGGGACAGACTAAAGAGACCCAGTACTTC	CSVQGQTKETQYF
-	TRBV2	TRBJ2-5	few	TGTGCCAGCAGAAACAGGGATTTAGCCCAAGAGACCCAGTACTTC	CASRNRDLAQETQYF
-	TRBV19	TRBJ2-1	-	TGTGCCAGTAGCCAACCAACCGGGAGGCAGTTCTTC	CASSQPTGRQFF
-	TRBV11-2	TRBJ2-3	-	TGTGCCAGCAGCTTAGGCACAGGTTCATCTGGGTATTTT	CASSLGTGSSGYF
TRBD1	TRBV4-1	TRBJ2-1	few	TGCGCCAGCAGCCAAGAAAGTAGACAGGGGATCAATGAGCAGTTCTTC	CASSQESRQGINEQFF
-	TRBV9	TRBJ2-7	few	TGTGCCAGCAGCGTAGGATCGTGGCCCTACGAGCAGTACTTC	CASSVGSWPYEQYF
-	TRBV7-9	TRBJ2-1	-	TGTGCCAGCAGCTTAGACAGGGTTTACAATGAGCAGTTCTTC	CASSLDRVYNEQFF
-	TRBV19	TRBJ2-1	-	TGTGCCAGTACGGGTAGCTACAATGAGCAGTTCTTC	CASTGSYNEQFF
-	TRBV29-1	TRBJ2-2	-	TGCAGCGTCGTCGTGAACGGGGAGCTGTTTTTT	CSVVVNGELFF
-	TRBV28	TRBJ2-1	-	TGTGCCAGCAGGATAACTCTGACTAATGAGCAGTTCTTC	CASRITLTNEQFF
-	TRBV10-3	TRBJ2-5	-	TGTGCCATCAGTTCAGGCAACCAAGAGACCCAGTACTTC	CAISSGNQETQYF
-	TRBV9	TRBJ1-3	few	TGTGCCAGCAGCCAGGGGTTTGGAAACACCATATATTTT	CASSQGFGNTIYF
-	TRBV15	TRBJ2-1	-	TGTGCCACCAGCGGAAGACAGTACAATGAGCAGTTCTTC	CATSGRQYNEQFF
-	TRBV13	TRBJ2-1	-	TGTGCCAGCAGCGGGGACACTTACAATGAGCAGTTCTTC	CASSGDTYNEQFF